Below are 21 T cell receptor beta chains sequenced from a single sample in a study of post-analysis software for immune sequencing data. Study-wide points: Patients showed TRBV5-6, TRBV5-1 and TRBV20-1 among five TRBV segments more frequent than in controls.

Unique-molecular-identifier-tagged TCR beta cDNA libraries were used. TCRdb ran MiXCR on the PCR reads and lists one entry per CDR3 protein. The sample includes approximately 250,000 distinct CDR3 sequences, around 34% of them seen just once. Antigen specificity for these receptors is unknown. The sample comprised blood. The receptor source for this set is a girl aged 10 to 17 with multiple sclerosis.

The table lists this clonotype with many counts. This chain uses TRBV7-8 with TRBJ2-7; perhaps TRBD1 as D (6 bases). This CDR3 comprises 13 residues. Germline V gives CDR1 SGHVS, CDR2 FQNEAQ. The ends were cut back, 5 bases at V and 7 bases at J, with 15 bases in the middle. The CDR3 spells CASSVYRVGEQYF. In nucleotides, the CDR3 is TGTGCCAGCAGCGTATACAGGGTCGGGGAGCAGTACTTC. Full variable domain (missing parts from reference TRBV7-8 and TRBJ2-7): GAGVSQSPRYKVAKRGQDVALRCDPISGHVSLFWYQQALGQGPEFLTYFQNEAQLDKSGLPSDRFFAERPEGSVSTLKIQRTQQEDSAVYLCASSVYRVGEQYFGPGTRLTVT.

This clonotype was recorded at least ten times. This chain connects TRBV13 to TRBJ1-5; the D is unclear. With 5 bases removed from V and 5 bases from J, the gap between germline ends came to 10 bases. CDR3 size: 13 residues. From germline, CDR1 is PRHDT and CDR2 FYEKMQ (reference sequence). CDR3 nucleotide sequence: TGTGCCAGCAGCCTCCAGCCCCATCAGCCCCAGCATTTT. Translating it yields CASSLQPHQPQHF.

Worth noting for this clonotype: This sequence may be a read error, since a much larger clone differs from it by one base. The chain couples TRBV6-2 or TRBV6-3 to TRBJ2-7, with D possibly matching TRBD2 (5 bases). The germline CDR1 and CDR2 sequences are MNHEY and SVGEGT. The CDR3 is 11 residues long. V was trimmed by 4 bases and J by 10 bases, leaving 11 bases between them. CDR3 sequence: CASSSSEAQYF. The CDR3 DNA sequence: TGTGCCAGCAGTTCGTCGGAGGCCCAGTACTTC.

Ten or more counts support this clonotype. The chain joins TRBV10-3 to TRBJ1-1, with D hard to call. The germline V and J ends were trimmed by 11 bases and 0 bases, with 13 bases remaining between them. CDR3 length: 13 amino acids. The V gene's germline CDR1 is ENHRY and CDR2 SYGVKD. The CDR3 protein is CAAAAALNTEAFF. Written as DNA, the CDR3 is TGTGCCGCCGCTGCGGCACTGAACACTGAAGCTTTCTTT.

The chain uses TRBV20-1 and TRBJ2-7; D is unclear. Trimming stripped 0 bases from V and 3 bases from J, with 6 bases between. The CDR3 spans 12 residues. Germline V gene sequence: CDR1 DFQATT, CDR2 SNEGSKA (reference sequence). CDR3 nucleotides: TGCAGTGCTAGAGACTACTACTACGAGCAGTACTTC. Its translation is CSARDYYYEQYF.

Comments on this clonotype: Its ends do not fully match the called genes, so a read error is possible. The rearrangement joins TRBV6-6 to TRBJ1-5; the D gene is possibly TRBD1 (6 bases). The CDR3 runs 15 residues. The germline V gene has CDR1 MNHNY and CDR2 SVGAGI (reference sequence). The chain's CDR3 is CASSMRTAENRPQHF. The CDR3, as DNA: TGTGCCAGCAGTATGCGGACAGCTGAGAATCGGCCCCAGCATTTT.

This clonotype was recorded a few times. The chain couples TRBV20-1 to TRBJ2-1; 9 nucleotides match TRBD2. CDR1 and CDR2 (germline): DFQATT, SNEGSKA (reference sequence). The V and J ends lost 2 bases and 8 bases, in that order; junction bases with no gene match: 16. The CDR3 is 17 residues long. CDR3 DNA: TGCAGTGCTAGACCCCCGGGGCGGGAGGGTCGGGGATATGAGCAGTTCTTC. It specifies CSARPPGREGRGYEQFF.

This clonotype was detected ten times or more. The chain has TRBV28 and TRBJ2-1; D unclear. The length of the CDR3 is 11 residues. Looked up from germline, CDR1 is MDHEN and CDR2 is SYDVKM. The ends were cut back, 8 bases at V and 7 bases at J, with 9 bases in the middle. CDR3 loop: CASVMGNEQFF. The CDR3 DNA is TGTGCCAGCGTAATGGGAAATGAGCAGTTCTTC. Filled out from reference TRBV28 and TRBJ2-1, the complete variable domain reads DVKVTQSSRYLVKRTGEKVFLECVQDMDHENMFWYRQDPGLGLRLIYFSYDVKMKEKGDIPEGYSVSREKKERFSLILESASTNQTSMYLCASVMGNEQFFGPGTRLTVL.

The table lists this clonotype with many counts. The V call is TRBV6-1, the J call TRBJ2-7; 7 nucleotides agree with TRBD2. Germline V gene lookup returns CDR1 MNHNS and CDR2 SASEGT. V lost 3 bases to trimming and J lost 2 bases; unmatched junction nucleotides: 13. This CDR3 is 17 amino acids long. The CDR3 DNA reads as TGTGCCAGCAGTGAGGGGCTAGCGGCTCCTAGGGCCTACGAGCAGTACTTC. It specifies CASSEGLAAPRAYEQYF.

This chain connects TRBV29-1 to TRBJ1-1; no reliable D call. The CDR3 totals 12 residues. V lost 6 bases and J 1 base, leaving 9 bases between the germline ends. Per the germline V gene, CDR1 is SQVTM and CDR2 is ANQGSEA. The chain's CDR3 is CSVSAGNTEAFF. CDR3 sequence (DNA): TGCAGCGTATCTGCAGGGAACACTGAAGCTTTCTTT.

On this clonotype: This may be a read error, as it is one base from a much larger clone. The chain combines TRBV9 with TRBJ2-3; 8 bases agree with TRBD2. The CDR3 totals 16 residues. The germline V gene encodes CDR1 SGDLS and CDR2 YYNGEE. CDR3 sequence reads: CVSSVEAGGNTDTQYF. The CDR3 nucleotides read TGTGTCAGCAGCGTAGAGGCGGGAGGTAACACAGATACGCAGTATTTT.

CDR3 coding DNA: TGTGCCAGCAGTGAACAGCTACAGGTTGTCGCCAATGAGCAGTTCTTC. It codes for CASSEQLQVVANEQFF. This rearrangement joins TRBV2 to TRBJ2-1, with D perhaps TRBD1 (5 bases). The CDR3 has 16 residues. Germline values: CDR1 SNHLY, CDR2 FYNNEI. Trimming cost V 2 bases and J 6 bases, with 17 bases left between them.

The chain couples TRBV5-1 to TRBJ2-3; D is undetermined. The CDR3 is 15 amino acids. The V end lost 1 base, the J end lost 2 bases, and 11 bases lay between the germline ends. Germline V gene data show CDR1 as SGHRS and CDR2 as YFSETQ. CDR3: CASSLWGPPTDTQYF. In nucleotides, the CDR3 is TGCGCCAGCAGCTTGTGGGGTCCCCCCACAGATACGCAGTATTTT.

This clonotype has just one count. Since a much larger clone is just one base distant, this may be a read error. The V gene is TRBV12-3 or TRBV12-4, the J gene TRBJ1-2; D not certain. V was clipped by 7 bases and J by 5 bases, with 11 bases between them. This CDR3 is 12 amino acids long. This CDR3 reads CASTETVYGYTF. CDR3 coding DNA: TGTGCCAGCACTGAGACGGTATATGGCTACACCTTC.

This clonotype was seen many times. This chain joins TRBV12-5 and TRBJ1-5; no firm D call. There are 17 residues in the CDR3. Trimming shortened V by 1 base and J by 3 bases, and 16 bases separated the two germline ends. In germline, CDR1 is LGHNT, CDR2 FRNRAP. The CDR3 coding sequence is TGTGCTAGTGGTTTGGCCCGAGAGGGCAACGCCAATCAGCCCCAGCATTTT. This sequence encodes CASGLAREGNANQPQHF.

This clonotype was seen repeatedly, ten times or more. The rearrangement links TRBV28 to TRBJ2-3; D remains unclear. CDR1 and CDR2 (germline): MDHEN, SYDVKM. Trimming removed 6 bases from V and 4 bases from J, with 11 bases in between. This CDR3 has 13 amino acids. The chain's CDR3 is CASSLFRADTQYF. In DNA, the CDR3 is TGTGCCAGCAGCTTGTTCCGGGCAGATACGCAGTATTTT.

Worth noting for this clonotype: A single base separates this from a much larger clone, so it may be a read error. The genes are TRBV20-1 and TRBJ2-5; 9 nucleotides match TRBD1. CDR3 size: 15 residues. The ends lost 1 base at V and 4 bases at J; junction bases unmatched: 7. The V gene's germline CDR1 is DFQATT and CDR2 SNEGSKA (reference sequence). As DNA, the CDR3 is TGCAGTGCTAGAGGTGGGAGACAGGGGGGAGAGACCCAGTACTTC. Translated, it gives CSARGGRQGGETQYF.

This clonotype was seen many times. The V call is TRBV20-1, the J call TRBJ2-5; 7 nucleotides line up with TRBD2. Germline V gene sequence: CDR1 DFQATT, CDR2 SNEGSKA (reference sequence). J lost 0 bases, V lost 2 bases, and 0 bases had no gene match. The CDR3 length is 13 residues. CDR3 sequence: CSARLADQETQYF. CDR3 coding DNA: TGCAGTGCTAGACTAGCGGACCAAGAGACCCAGTACTTC.

This chain uses TRBV6-1 with TRBJ1-2; 7 bases agree with TRBD1. V lost 5 bases to trimming and J lost 2 bases; unmatched junction nucleotides: 8. This CDR3 is 15 amino acids long. Germline CDR1 and CDR2: MNHNS and SASEGT. As DNA, the CDR3 is TGTGCCAGCAGTTCGAGACAGGGCGAAAACTATGGCTACACCTTC. It encodes CASSSRQGENYGYTF.

This chain links TRBV27 with TRBJ2-4; 9 bases map to TRBD2. The J call may not be correct, given that the DNA end is closer to TRBJ2-7. Germline assignment: CDR1 MNHEY and CDR2 SMNVEV (reference sequence). This CDR3 is built from 16 residues. DNA of the CDR3: TGTGCCAGCAGTTTAACCCGGGCTAGCGGGGTCTACGAGCAGTACTTC. It is translated as CASSLTRASGVYEQYF.

V usage is TRBV12-3 or TRBV12-4 and J usage is TRBJ2-4; a weak D match, TRBD1 (5 bases). The CDR3 is 13 amino acids. Trimming stripped 2 bases from V and 7 bases from J, with 9 bases between. This chain's CDR3 is CASSLNRWNIQYF. The DNA for the CDR3 is TGTGCCAGCAGTTTAAACAGGTGGAACATTCAGTACTTC.